This entry lists 11 T cell receptor beta chains sequenced from one sample in a study of T-cell reconstitution after alpha-beta-depleted transplantation in children. The authors prepared the TCRbeta library with unique molecular identifiers. Each CDR3 protein is one row after TCRdb ran MiXCR on the PCR reads. The sample has some 200,000 distinct CDR3 sequences, about 8.2% seen once. The material was PBMCs, mostly from graft donor cells, obtained 360 days after TCRalphabeta/CD19-depleted stem cell transplant. The source is a male patient between 2 and 10 years old who had a stem cell transplant for acute myeloid leukemia, so the T cells may come from the graft donor.

V gene TRBV6-1 combines with J gene TRBJ2-1; D is perhaps TRBD2 (5 bases). The CDR3 is 16 amino acids. The V gene lost 7 bases and the J gene lost 0 bases, with 16 bases spanning the gap. The germline V gene has CDR1 MNHNS and CDR2 SASEGT. CDR3: CASTIFAGSSYNEQFF. The CDR3 nucleotides are TGTGCCAGCACTATTTTTGCTGGGAGCTCCTACAATGAGCAGTTCTTC.

The chain carries TRBV20-1 and TRBJ2-5, with a possible D match to TRBD2 (6 bases). This CDR3 comprises 14 residues. Trimming shortened V by 3 bases and J by 2 bases, and 13 bases separated the two germline ends. CDR1 DFQATT and CDR2 SNEGSKA come from the germline V gene (reference sequence). This chain's CDR3 is CSARERAWQETQYF. The CDR3 DNA sequence: TGCAGTGCTAGGGAGCGGGCTTGGCAAGAGACCCAGTACTTC.

This clonotype turned up a few times. The chain couples TRBV7-2 to TRBJ2-3; D is unresolved. V was clipped by 5 bases and J by 2 bases, with 14 bases between them. Germline V CDR1 and CDR2: SGHTA, FQGNSA. This CDR3 spans 15 amino acids. CDR3 bases: TGTGCCAGCAGCCCGTCGTCGCCGCTCACAGATACGCAGTATTTT. Its translation: CASSPSSPLTDTQYF.

This clonotype was picked up many times. The chain links TRBV20-1 to TRBJ2-3, with D hard to call. The germline gives CDR1 DFQATT, CDR2 SNEGSKA (reference sequence). This CDR3 spans 15 amino acids. Trimming shortened V by 0 bases and J by 0 bases, and 10 bases separated the two germline ends. CDR3 sequence (DNA): TGCAGTGCTAGAGATCGTGTCGGAAGCACAGATACGCAGTATTTT. It encodes CSARDRVGSTDTQYF.

CDR3 nucleotide sequence: TGTGCCAGCAGTTACTACTGGACAGGCAACACTGAAGCTTTCTTT. Amino acids: CASSYYWTGNTEAFF. The chain is built from TRBV27 and TRBJ1-1; 7 bases align to TRBD1. The CDR3 length is 15 residues. CDR1 is MNHEY, CDR2 SMNVEV, per germline (reference sequence). Unmatched junction bases numbered 7, after V lost 4 bases and J lost 2 bases.

In its sample, this clonotype was seen many times. V and J are TRBV5-1 and TRBJ2-3; no reliable D call. With 6 bases removed from V and 3 bases from J, the gap between germline ends came to 14 bases. The CDR3 is made up of 14 amino acids. Germline assignment: CDR1 SGHRS and CDR2 YFSETQ. The CDR3 sequence is CASTRSLGTDTQYF. The DNA for the CDR3 is TGCGCCAGCACCAGGAGTCTTGGGACAGATACGCAGTATTTT.

This clonotype was counted at least ten times. The V gene is TRBV20-1, the J gene TRBJ2-4; D unresolved. Germline lookup yields CDR1 DFQATT and CDR2 SNEGSKA (reference sequence). This CDR3 comprises 14 residues. V was clipped by 5 bases and J by 0 bases, with 11 bases between them. CDR3 sequence reads: CSAGRNLAKNIQYF. The CDR3 DNA reads as TGCAGTGCTGGCCGGAATCTAGCCAAAAACATTCAGTACTTC.

This clonotype has just a few counts. The chain recombines TRBV7-9 with TRBJ1-1; D call uncertain. V was pared by 7 bases and J by 3 bases, with 12 bases between. The CDR3 loop spans 13 amino acids. Germline V gene lookup returns CDR1 SEHNR and CDR2 FQNEAQ (reference sequence). The DNA for the CDR3 is TGTGCCAGCAACCAACTGCGGGACACTGAAGCTTTCTTT. Translation: CASNQLRDTEAFF.

This clonotype was detected a few times. The rearrangement links TRBV5-1 to TRBJ1-5; a possible D gene is TRBD1 (5 bases). The CDR3 loop spans 15 amino acids. The ends were cut back, 4 bases at V and 5 bases at J, with 16 bases in the middle. Germline CDR1 reads SGHRS; CDR2 reads YFSETQ. CDR3 in DNA: TGCGCCAGCAGCCCCGGGACCACCGATTATCAGCCCCAGCATTTT. Its protein is CASSPGTTDYQPQHF.

This clonotype was counted at least ten times. The rearrangement links TRBV7-9 to TRBJ1-4; D is uncertain. This CDR3 region has 13 residues. V lost 3 bases and J lost 4, with 6 bases in between. CDR1 SEHNR and CDR2 FQNEAQ come from the germline V gene (reference sequence). CDR3: CASSFGSNEKLFF. The CDR3 bases are TGTGCCAGCAGCTTTGGGAGTAATGAAAAACTGTTTTTT. The whole variable domain, remainder taken from reference TRBV7-9 and TRBJ1-4, is DTGVSQNPRHKITKRGQNVTFRCDPISEHNRLYWYRQTLGQGPEFLTYFQNEAQLEKSRLLSDRFSAERPKGSFSTLEIQRTEQGDSAMYLCASSFGSNEKLFFGSGTQLSVL.

In this sample, this clonotype turned up many times. This chain's CDR3 is CASSDPQQYF. The DNA for the CDR3 is TGTGCCAGCAGTGACCCTCAGCAGTACTTC. This chain uses TRBV2 with TRBJ2-5; D is ambiguous. Germline V CDR1 and CDR2: SNHLY, FYNNEI. The CDR3 covers 10 residues. Trimming stripped 3 bases from V and 11 bases from J, with 7 bases between.